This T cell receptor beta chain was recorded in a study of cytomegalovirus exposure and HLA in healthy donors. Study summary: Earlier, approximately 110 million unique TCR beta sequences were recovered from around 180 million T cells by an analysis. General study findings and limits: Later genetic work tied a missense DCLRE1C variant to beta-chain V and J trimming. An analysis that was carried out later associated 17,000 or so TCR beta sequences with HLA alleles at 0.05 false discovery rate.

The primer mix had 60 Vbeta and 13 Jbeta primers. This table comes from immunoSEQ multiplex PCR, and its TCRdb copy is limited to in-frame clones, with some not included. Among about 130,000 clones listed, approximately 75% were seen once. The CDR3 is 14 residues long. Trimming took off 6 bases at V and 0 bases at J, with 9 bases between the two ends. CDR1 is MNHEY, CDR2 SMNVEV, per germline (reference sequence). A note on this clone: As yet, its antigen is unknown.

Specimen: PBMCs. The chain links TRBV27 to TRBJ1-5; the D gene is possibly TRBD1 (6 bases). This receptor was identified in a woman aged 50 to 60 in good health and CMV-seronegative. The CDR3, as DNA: TGTGCCAGCAGGGTGGGGGCTAGCAATCAGCCCCAGCATTTT. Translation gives CASRVGASNQPQHF.